Given below is one T cell receptor beta chain in context. Healthy donors constituted the control group, matched for age and sex. The sample comes from a study of CD8 T cells in Susac syndrome. An amount of RNA that ranged from roughly 0.5 to 1 ug was reverse transcribed with random hexamers. TCR beta CDR3 was amplified by immunoSEQ multiplex PCR. This amplification extended across 54 Vbeta and 13 Jbeta segments. TCRdb re-analysed the immunoSEQ multiplex PCR reads in MiXCR, keeping a single row per CDR3 protein. This table holds more than 150,000 distinct CDR3 sequences, about 92% found once. The germline V gene has CDR1 LNHNV and CDR2 YYDKDF (reference sequence). Trimming stripped 0 bases from V and 4 bases from J, with 12 bases between. The CDR3 runs to 15 residues.

The gene calls are TRBV15 and TRBJ1-1; perhaps TRBD1 as D (6 bases). The sequenced sample was CD4+ T cells from PBMCs. The TCR comes from a human donor in good health. CDR3 DNA: TGTGCCACCAGCAGAGATACCTGGGGGGCCACTGAAGCTTTCTTT. It codes for CATSRDTWGATEAFF.